The rows below give T cell receptor beta chains drawn from one sample of a study of cytomegalovirus exposure and HLA in healthy donors. Sequencing used immunoSEQ multiplex PCR; TCRdb keeps in-frame clones, though not all of them. The data show some 180,000 clones, with about 82% seen just once and about 1.9% held by the top ten. The material sequenced was PBMCs. Receptors were obtained from a woman in her twenties or thirties in good health and CMV-seronegative. CDR3s include the opening cysteine and the closing phenylalanine or tryptophan. Fields, in order: clone size, V gene, D gene, J gene, CDR3 DNA, CDR3 protein. The D gene is left open where the match is weak. Size values are once, few and many counts, or a class for expanded clones, and some rows have none.

clone_size: .; v_call: TRBV2; d_call: .; j_call: TRBJ1-4; cdr3_nt: TGTGCCAGCAGCAGGGGCGTTAATGAAAAACTGTTTTTT; cdr3_aa: CASSRGVNEKLFF
clone_size: .; v_call: TRBV5-1; d_call: .; j_call: TRBJ2-3; cdr3_nt: TGCGCCAGCAGTTACTGGTCGGGCAGGGGAACAGATACGCAGTATTTT; cdr3_aa: CASSYWSGRGTDTQYF
clone_size: .; v_call: TRBV9; d_call: TRBD2; j_call: TRBJ2-3; cdr3_nt: TGTGCCAGCTCATTATTGGGGGGGGAGGCAGATACGCAGTATTTT; cdr3_aa: CASSLLGGEADTQYF
clone_size: .; v_call: TRBV30; d_call: .; j_call: TRBJ1-1; cdr3_nt: TGTGCCTGGAGTGTGCGGCAGGGGATGGGTGAAGCTTTCTTT; cdr3_aa: CAWSVRQGMGEAFF
clone_size: .; v_call: TRBV5-1; d_call: .; j_call: TRBJ1-2; cdr3_nt: TGCGCCAGCAGCTTGGTTGGGGCTGACTATGGCTACACCTTC; cdr3_aa: CASSLVGADYGYTF
clone_size: .; v_call: TRBV6-5; d_call: .; j_call: TRBJ1-6; cdr3_nt: TGTGCCAGCAGTTTTCAGGGGAGCTCCTATAATTCACCCCTCCACTTT; cdr3_aa: CASSFQGSSYNSPLHF
clone_size: .; v_call: TRBV9; d_call: TRBD1; j_call: TRBJ1-1; cdr3_nt: TGTGCCAGCAGCGTAGATCAGGACAGGGCGTCTGAAGCTTTCTTT; cdr3_aa: CASSVDQDRASEAFF
clone_size: .; v_call: TRBV18; d_call: .; j_call: TRBJ1-4; cdr3_nt: TGTGCCAGCTCCCCGCAAGAGGATGAAAAACTGTTTTTT; cdr3_aa: CASSPQEDEKLFF
clone_size: .; v_call: TRBV19; d_call: TRBD1; j_call: TRBJ2-1; cdr3_nt: TGTGCCAGTACCAACAGGGGCGATGAGCAGTTCTTC; cdr3_aa: CASTNRGDEQFF
clone_size: .; v_call: TRBV5-1; d_call: TRBD1; j_call: TRBJ1-2; cdr3_nt: TGCGCCAGCAGCACAACAGGGGGCGCCCCCAACTATGGCTACACCTTC; cdr3_aa: CASSTTGGAPNYGYTF
clone_size: .; v_call: TRBV11-2; d_call: TRBD1; j_call: TRBJ1-1; cdr3_nt: TGTGCCAGCAGCTCCAGGGGGTGGGGCACTGAAGCTTTCTTT; cdr3_aa: CASSSRGWGTEAFF
clone_size: .; v_call: TRBV13; d_call: .; j_call: TRBJ1-6; cdr3_nt: TGTGCCAGCAGCTTAGGGCTAAATAATTCACCCCTCCACTTT; cdr3_aa: CASSLGLNNSPLHF
clone_size: .; v_call: TRBV6-5; d_call: .; j_call: TRBJ1-2; cdr3_nt: TGTGCCAGCACTAGGGGCGGAGGGGTAGATGGCTACACCTTC; cdr3_aa: CASTRGGGVDGYTF
clone_size: .; v_call: TRBV5-1; d_call: TRBD1; j_call: TRBJ1-2; cdr3_nt: TGCGCCAGCAGCTTGCAGACAGGGAACTATGGCTACACCTTC; cdr3_aa: CASSLQTGNYGYTF
clone_size: .; v_call: TRBV5-1; d_call: TRBD1; j_call: TRBJ2-6; cdr3_nt: TGCGCCAGCAGCTTTAGGCAGGTGACAGGGGGCTCTGGGGCCAACGTCCTGACTTTC; cdr3_aa: CASSFRQVTGGSGANVLTF
clone_size: .; v_call: TRBV28; d_call: .; j_call: TRBJ1-1; cdr3_nt: TGTGCCAGCAGTTTGTTGGGGGGCACTGAAGCTTTCTTT; cdr3_aa: CASSLLGGTEAFF
clone_size: .; v_call: TRBV6-5; d_call: .; j_call: TRBJ1-2; cdr3_nt: TGTGCCAGCAGTTACTCGACTGCTAACTATGGCTACACCTTC; cdr3_aa: CASSYSTANYGYTF
clone_size: once; v_call: TRBV16; d_call: .; j_call: TRBJ2-2; cdr3_nt: TGTGCCAGCAGCCGGGAGGTGAACACCGGGGAGCTGTTTTTT; cdr3_aa: CASSREVNTGELFF
clone_size: .; v_call: TRBV2; d_call: TRBD1; j_call: TRBJ1-2; cdr3_nt: TGTGCCAGCAGTGAGACGACAGGGGGGACCTATGGCTACACCTTC; cdr3_aa: CASSETTGGTYGYTF
clone_size: .; v_call: TRBV7-2; d_call: .; j_call: TRBJ2-7; cdr3_nt: TGTGCCAGCAGCTTAGGCGGGGGCAGCTCCTACGAGCAGTACTTC; cdr3_aa: CASSLGGGSSYEQYF
clone_size: .; v_call: TRBV4-1; d_call: .; j_call: TRBJ2-1; cdr3_nt: TGCGCCAGCAGCCGGACTAACAATGAGCAGTTCTTC; cdr3_aa: CASSRTNNEQFF
clone_size: .; v_call: TRBV7-8; d_call: .; j_call: TRBJ2-3; cdr3_nt: TGTGCCAGCAGCCCCGGGATTGGGGACTCGTATACGCAGTATTTT; cdr3_aa: CASSPGIGDSYTQYF
clone_size: .; v_call: TRBV7-9; d_call: .; j_call: TRBJ2-7; cdr3_nt: TGTGCCAGCAGCTTTAATCACGAGCAGTACTTC; cdr3_aa: CASSFNHEQYF
clone_size: .; v_call: TRBV7-3; d_call: TRBD2; j_call: TRBJ2-1; cdr3_nt: TGTGCCAGCAGCTTAAACCCCTCGAGGGGAGGGGTCAATGAGCAGTTCTTC; cdr3_aa: CASSLNPSRGGVNEQFF
clone_size: .; v_call: TRBV11-3; d_call: .; j_call: TRBJ1-1; cdr3_nt: TGTGCCAGCAGCTTAGAGTCTAACACTGAAGCTTTCTTT; cdr3_aa: CASSLESNTEAFF
clone_size: .; v_call: TRBV7-9; d_call: TRBD1; j_call: TRBJ1-4; cdr3_nt: TGTGCCAGCAGCCGGGACAGCTTTTCAACTAATGAAAAACTGTTTTTT; cdr3_aa: CASSRDSFSTNEKLFF
clone_size: .; v_call: TRBV7-3; d_call: .; j_call: TRBJ2-3; cdr3_nt: TGTGCCAGCAGCTTAAACCAGGGGGGCGCAGATACGCAGTATTTT; cdr3_aa: CASSLNQGGADTQYF
clone_size: .; v_call: TRBV6-1; d_call: TRBD1; j_call: TRBJ2-7; cdr3_nt: TGTGCCAGCAGTGAGGACAGGCTCGGGGTCTACGAGCAGTACTTC; cdr3_aa: CASSEDRLGVYEQYF
clone_size: .; v_call: TRBV6-6; d_call: TRBD1; j_call: TRBJ2-7; cdr3_nt: TGTGCCAGCAGTTACAGGTCGGGACAGGGGTGGCGGGAGCAGTACTTC; cdr3_aa: CASSYRSGQGWREQYF
clone_size: .; v_call: TRBV4-1; d_call: TRBD1; j_call: TRBJ1-5; cdr3_nt: TGCGCCAGCAGCCAAGATATGGGACAGGGAAATCAGCCCCAGCATTTT; cdr3_aa: CASSQDMGQGNQPQHF
clone_size: .; v_call: TRBV4-1; d_call: .; j_call: TRBJ1-2; cdr3_nt: TGCGCCAGCAGCCAAGACCCTACTTTATCCTATGGCTACACCTTC; cdr3_aa: CASSQDPTLSYGYTF
clone_size: .; v_call: TRBV29-1; d_call: TRBD1; j_call: TRBJ1-2; cdr3_nt: TGCAGCGTAGACAGGGTCGAGAACTATGGCTACACCTTC; cdr3_aa: CSVDRVENYGYTF
clone_size: few; v_call: TRBV19; d_call: .; j_call: TRBJ1-1; cdr3_nt: TGTGCCAGTAGTATGGTGGCAGGGAAGAGCATGAACACTGAAGCTTTCTTT; cdr3_aa: CASSMVAGKSMNTEAFF
clone_size: .; v_call: TRBV7-9; d_call: TRBD1; j_call: TRBJ1-2; cdr3_nt: TGTGCCAGCAGCTCGACAGGGGGCGATGGCTATGGCTACACCTTC; cdr3_aa: CASSSTGGDGYGYTF
clone_size: .; v_call: TRBV2; d_call: TRBD1; j_call: TRBJ1-1; cdr3_nt: TGTGCCAGCAACCGGGACAGGGGATCTGAAGCTTTCTTT; cdr3_aa: CASNRDRGSEAFF
clone_size: .; v_call: TRBV30; d_call: .; j_call: TRBJ2-7; cdr3_nt: TGTGCCTGGAGTGGCAACTACGAGCAGTACTTC; cdr3_aa: CAWSGNYEQYF
clone_size: .; v_call: TRBV4-2; d_call: .; j_call: TRBJ2-7; cdr3_nt: TGTGCCAGCAGCCCAACGGGGGACCTCTCCTACGAGCAGTACTTC; cdr3_aa: CASSPTGDLSYEQYF
clone_size: .; v_call: TRBV5-4; d_call: .; j_call: TRBJ2-1; cdr3_nt: TGTGCCAGCAGCTTATCGCTAGCGAGCTCCTACAATGAGCAGTTCTTC; cdr3_aa: CASSLSLASSYNEQFF
clone_size: .; v_call: TRBV4-2; d_call: .; j_call: TRBJ1-1; cdr3_nt: TGTGCCAGCAGCCAAGTTAGTGTTTACCTGGACACTGAAGCTTTCTTT; cdr3_aa: CASSQVSVYLDTEAFF
clone_size: .; v_call: TRBV21-1; d_call: .; j_call: TRBJ1-5; cdr3_nt: TGTGCCAGCCAGTTTGAGGCGGACAATCAGCCCCAGCATTTT; cdr3_aa: CASQFEADNQPQHF
clone_size: few; v_call: TRBV28; d_call: .; j_call: TRBJ1-5; cdr3_nt: TGTGCCACTTCAAGGGGAAATCAGCCCCAGCATTTT; cdr3_aa: CATSRGNQPQHF
clone_size: .; v_call: TRBV5-1; d_call: .; j_call: TRBJ1-1; cdr3_nt: TGCGCCAGCAGGAACAGGGAGGGCACTGAAGCTTTCTTT; cdr3_aa: CASRNREGTEAFF
clone_size: once; v_call: TRBV9; d_call: TRBD1; j_call: TRBJ1-4; cdr3_nt: TGTGCCAGCAGCCCCAGGGGGTCAAATGAAAAACTGTTTTTT; cdr3_aa: CASSPRGSNEKLFF
clone_size: .; v_call: TRBV9; d_call: TRBD2; j_call: TRBJ2-5; cdr3_nt: TGTGCCAGCAGCGTAGTAGCGGGGGTTGGGGAGACCCAGTACTTC; cdr3_aa: CASSVVAGVGETQYF
clone_size: few; v_call: TRBV2; d_call: TRBD2; j_call: TRBJ2-1; cdr3_nt: TGTGCCAGCAGTGGACTAGCGGCCCCCTACAATGAGCAGTTCTTC; cdr3_aa: CASSGLAAPYNEQFF
clone_size: .; v_call: TRBV10-1; d_call: TRBD1; j_call: TRBJ2-3; cdr3_nt: TGCGCCAGTACAGGACAGGGTGAAGATACGCAGTATTTT; cdr3_aa: CASTGQGEDTQYF
clone_size: .; v_call: TRBV30; d_call: .; j_call: TRBJ1-6; cdr3_nt: TGTGCCTGGAGTGGAAGTTTGGGCAATTCACCCCTCCACTTT; cdr3_aa: CAWSGSLGNSPLHF
clone_size: .; v_call: TRBV7-8; d_call: TRBD1; j_call: TRBJ1-1; cdr3_nt: TGTGCCAGCAGCTTAGAGGCAGGGGGCGGTCGCTTCACTGAAGCTTTCTTT; cdr3_aa: CASSLEAGGGRFTEAFF
clone_size: .; v_call: TRBV6-5; d_call: TRBD1; j_call: TRBJ1-2; cdr3_nt: TGTGCCAGCAGTTCGGACAGGGGGGGTGGCTACACCTTC; cdr3_aa: CASSSDRGGGYTF
clone_size: .; v_call: TRBV4-3; d_call: TRBD2; j_call: TRBJ2-1; cdr3_nt: TGCGCCAGCAGCCAACTAGCGGGGGGGCATAATGAGCAGTTCTTC; cdr3_aa: CASSQLAGGHNEQFF